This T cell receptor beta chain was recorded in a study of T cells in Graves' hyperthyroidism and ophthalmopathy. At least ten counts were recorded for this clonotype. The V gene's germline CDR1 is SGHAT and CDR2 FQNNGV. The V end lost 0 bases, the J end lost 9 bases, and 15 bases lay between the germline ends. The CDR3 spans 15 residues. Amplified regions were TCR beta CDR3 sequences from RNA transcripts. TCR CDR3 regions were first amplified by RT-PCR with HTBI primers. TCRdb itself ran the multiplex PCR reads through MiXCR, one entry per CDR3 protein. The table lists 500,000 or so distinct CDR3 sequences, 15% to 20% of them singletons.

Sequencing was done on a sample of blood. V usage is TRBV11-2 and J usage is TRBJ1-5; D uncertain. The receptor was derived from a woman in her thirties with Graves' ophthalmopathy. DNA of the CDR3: TGTGCCAGCAGCTTAGAGGCTGGTTGGGCGGCGCCCCAGCATTTT. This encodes CASSLEAGWAAPQHF.